A selection of T cell receptor beta chains follows, all from one sample in a study of shared clonotypes between healthy human individuals. Measured with immunoSEQ multiplex PCR; TCRdb has only the in-frame clones, and not every one. The table records under 650,000 clones, 90% to 97% of them present only once. The sequenced sample was naive CD4+ T cells sorted from blood. These receptors originate from a woman in her thirties in good health. The CDR3 runs from the conserved cysteine through the conserved F or W. The D gene is left open where the match is weak. Clone sizes are given selectively: once, few, many, or a class where the clone is expanded.

TRBV6-6,TRBD1,TRBJ2-7,-,CASSYRGTGDSYEQYF,TGTGCCAGCAGTTATCGTGGGACAGGGGATTCCTACGAGCAGTACTTC
TRBV4-1,-,TRBJ1-5,-,CASSQQGPSNQPQHF,TGCGCCAGCAGCCAACAGGGCCCTAGCAATCAGCCCCAGCATTTT
TRBV28,-,TRBJ2-3,-,CASSSPVGGGTDTQYF,TGTGCCAGCAGTTCCCCTGTGGGCGGGGGCACAGATACGCAGTATTTT
TRBV5-1,-,TRBJ2-1,-,CASSFGVDNEQFF,TGCGCCAGCAGCTTCGGGGTTGACAATGAGCAGTTCTTC
TRBV6-5,-,TRBJ2-1,-,CASSYVSPTTEQFF,TGTGCCAGCAGTTACGTCTCTCCAACCACTGAGCAGTTCTTC
TRBV9,-,TRBJ1-1,-,CASSGTGFTEAFF,TGTGCCAGCAGCGGCACAGGGTTCACTGAAGCTTTCTTT
TRBV11-2,-,TRBJ1-5,-,CASSASPLWPQHF,TGTGCCAGCAGCGCCTCCCCTTTGTGGCCCCAGCATTTT
TRBV27,TRBD2,TRBJ2-7,-,CASSSKSPGLAGGAYEQYF,TGTGCCAGCAGTTCAAAGAGCCCGGGACTAGCGGGAGGTGCCTACGAGCAGTACTTC
TRBV21-1,-,TRBJ2-7,once,CASSSQDRPTTYEQYF,TGTGCCAGCAGCTCCCAGGACAGGCCCACGACCTACGAGCAGTACTTC
TRBV11-2,-,TRBJ2-6,-,CASSQGSGANVLTF,TGTGCCAGCAGCCAGGGATCTGGGGCCAACGTCCTGACTTTC
TRBV21-1,-,TRBJ1-1,-,CASSKWSHARGGRNTEAFF,TGTGCCAGCAGCAAATGGTCCCATGCACGAGGAGGGCGGAACACTGAAGCTTTCTTT
TRBV7-9,-,TRBJ2-7,-,CASSSWTGSDEQYF,TGTGCCAGCAGCTCCTGGACGGGGTCTGACGAGCAGTACTTC
TRBV2,TRBD1,TRBJ2-7,-,CASSYTGGEQYF,TGTGCCAGCAGTTATACAGGGGGCGAGCAGTACTTC
TRBV11-1,TRBD1,TRBJ2-4,-,CASSLDWGQTQAKNIQYF,TGTGCCAGCAGCTTAGATTGGGGACAGACCCAAGCCAAAAACATTCAGTACTTC
TRBV7-9,TRBD1,TRBJ2-1,-,CASTATGTGDPLRKFF,TGTGCCAGCACGGCCACCGGGACAGGGGACCCTTTACGTAAGTTCTTC
TRBV5-1,-,TRBJ1-2,-,CASSLGRRVNYGYTF,TGCGCCAGCAGCTTGGGACGCAGGGTTAACTATGGCTACACCTTC
TRBV28,-,TRBJ1-6,-,CASSLLGSSYNSPLHF,TGTGCCAGCAGTTTATTGGGGAGCTCCTATAATTCACCCCTCCACTTT
TRBV28,-,TRBJ1-4,-,CASSSTGLGGEKLFF,TGTGCCAGCAGCTCTACAGGCCTAGGGGGTGAAAAACTGTTTTTT
TRBV5-1,-,TRBJ1-5,-,CASSFREQPQHF,TGCGCCAGCAGCTTCAGGGAACAGCCCCAGCATTTT
TRBV28,-,TRBJ1-1,-,CASRHEGNTEAFF,TGTGCCAGCAGGCACGAGGGAAACACTGAAGCTTTCTTT
TRBV7-8,-,TRBJ1-5,-,CASSLAGSNQPQHF,TGTGCCAGCAGCTTGGCGGGAAGCAATCAGCCCCAGCATTTT
TRBV6-5,TRBD1,TRBJ2-1,-,CASSYAGQETYNEQFF,TGTGCCAGCAGTTACGCGGGACAGGAGACCTACAATGAGCAGTTCTTC
TRBV7-2,-,TRBJ1-2,-,CASSLAPSLGYTF,TGTGCCAGCAGCTTAGCTCCCTCGCTCGGCTACACCTTC
TRBV18,-,TRBJ1-1,-,CASSSTGTGSEAFF,TGTGCCAGCTCATCTACAGGGACTGGGTCTGAAGCTTTCTTT
TRBV7-9,TRBD2,TRBJ2-7,-,CASSWGGSTYEQYF,TGTGCCAGCAGCTGGGGCGGGAGTACCTACGAGCAGTACTTC
TRBV4-1,TRBD1,TRBJ2-7,-,CASRSDRAGHEQYF,TGCGCCAGCAGGTCCGACAGGGCTGGACACGAGCAGTACTTC
TRBV7-6,-,TRBJ2-7,once,CASSFSSEQYF,TGTGCCAGCAGCTTTTCCAGCGAGCAGTACTTC
TRBV5-1,TRBD2,TRBJ2-3,-,CASSLGLAGGAGSDTQYF,TGCGCCAGCAGCTTGGGACTAGCGGGAGGAGCAGGATCAGATACGCAGTATTTT
TRBV28,TRBD2,TRBJ2-7,-,CASSRPGLHYEQYF,TGTGCCAGCAGTCGGCCGGGACTACACTACGAGCAGTACTTC
TRBV7-2,-,TRBJ2-3,-,CASSLGVGGVDTQYF,TGTGCCAGCAGCTTAGGAGTGGGGGGTGTGGATACGCAGTATTTT
TRBV10-2,-,TRBJ2-7,-,CASSSSALSSYEQYF,TGCGCCAGCAGTAGCTCCGCGCTGAGCTCCTACGAGCAGTACTTC
TRBV6-5,-,TRBJ2-2,-,CASSYTRNTGELFF,TGTGCCAGCAGTTATACCAGGAACACCGGGGAGCTGTTTTTT
TRBV19,-,TRBJ1-3,-,CASSIGSGNTIYF,TGTGCCAGTAGTATTGGCTCTGGAAACACCATATATTTT
TRBV10-3,-,TRBJ1-1,-,CVISVNGNTEAFF,TGTGTCATCAGTGTTAATGGGAACACTGAAGCTTTCTTT
TRBV25-1,-,TRBJ1-6,once,CASSDRDGRDSPLHF,TGTGCCAGCAGTGATAGGGACGGCAGGGATTCACCCCTCCACTTT